This T cell receptor beta chain was recorded in a study of blood T cell repertoires in COVID-19. In the study overall: PBMCs, B-cell-depleted T cells, or T cells provided the cDNA or gDNA that made up the material.

J gave up 6 bases and V 4 bases, and 8 bases lay outside the gene matches. The length of the CDR3 is 16 residues. Germline V gene lookup returns CDR1 MNHEY and CDR2 SVGAGI. Authors' data handling: Amplification with reference gene primers provided the estimates of nucleated cell counts. Repertoires were generated with immunoSEQ multiplex PCR, while TCRdb's copy carries only in-frame clones and drops some. V, J and clone size are those of that table, while D and trimming were read from the DNA. Of about 170,000 clones in the sample, around 81% were seen once. The sequencing sample was made of peripheral blood. This clonotype was sampled from a human donor with acute or convalescent COVID-19. The donor label of this sample is uncertain. The chain uses TRBV6-5 and TRBJ2-1, with 11 bases matching TRBD2. The CDR3 DNA reads as TGTGCCAGCAGTTGGGGTATAGCGGGAGGGCCCAATGAGCAGTTCTTC. Encoded protein: CASSWGIAGGPNEQFF.